Detailed here is one TCR beta chain. V dropped 0 bases and J dropped 1; count of bases not matched to a gene: 2. CDR3 length: 15 amino acids. Germline CDR1 GTSNPN, CDR2 SVGIG (reference sequence). This record comes from a study of blood T cell repertoires in COVID-19. Only in-frame clones appear in the TCRdb table, and some are missing; sequencing was by immunoSEQ multiplex PCR. Here the sample spans tens of thousands of clones, around nine tenths being singletons. The sequence was collected from a man aged 80 or over with acute or convalescent COVID-19. Source material: peripheral blood. The J gene is TRBJ2-2, the V gene TRBV30, with 7 nucleotides matching TRBD2. The CDR3 protein is CAWSVKRGNTGELFF. The CDR3 nucleotides are TGTGCCTGGAGTGTCAAGCGGGGGAACACCGGGGAGCTGTTTTTT.